This note documents a single TCR beta chain sequence. Its antigen remains unidentified. This record comes from a study of T cell repertoires in cytomegalovirus infection. At the level of the study: Matching HLA type, along with CMV infection, was indicated by public TCR beta signatures. Whole-study results and caveats: Carriage of CMV together with the relevant HLA was identifiable through cumulative public TCR beta family frequency. Dominating the ex vivo response were HLA-C-restricted CMV-specific TCR beta clonotypes.

Deletions cut 4 bases from V and 10 bases from J, with 11 bases between. There are 12 residues in the CDR3. TCRdb itself ran the reads through MiXCR, one entry per CDR3 protein. The repertoire holds about 160,000 distinct CDR3 sequences, with more than 15% as singletons. The chain joins TRBV12-3 or TRBV12-4 to TRBJ2-1; D may be TRBD2 (5 bases). The material sequenced was CD8+ T cells from PBMCs. The clonotype originates from a human donor in good health (CMV status not recorded). Some clones in this sample may be carry-over from other donors' samples. In nucleotides, the CDR3 is TGTGCCAGCAGTTCGGACTCGATCGAGCAGTTCTTC. The encoded protein is CASSSDSIEQFF.